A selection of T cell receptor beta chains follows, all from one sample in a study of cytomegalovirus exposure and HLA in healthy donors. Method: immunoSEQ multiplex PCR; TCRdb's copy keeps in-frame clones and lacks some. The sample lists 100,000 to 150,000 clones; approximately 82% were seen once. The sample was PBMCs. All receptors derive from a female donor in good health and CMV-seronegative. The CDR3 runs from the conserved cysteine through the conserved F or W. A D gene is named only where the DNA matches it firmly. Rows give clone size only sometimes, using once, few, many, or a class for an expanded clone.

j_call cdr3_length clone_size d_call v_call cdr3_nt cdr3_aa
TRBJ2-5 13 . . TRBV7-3 TGTGCCAGCAGCCTCACAGGAGGGGAGACCCAGTACTTC CASSLTGGETQYF
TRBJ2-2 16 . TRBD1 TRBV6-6 TGTGCCAGCAGGAACCGGGACAGGGGGCCGGCCGGGGAGCTGTTTTTT CASRNRDRGPAGELFF
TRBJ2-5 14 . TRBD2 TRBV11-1 TGTGCCAGTGGGACTAGCGGGATCCAAGAGACCCAGTACTTC CASGTSGIQETQYF
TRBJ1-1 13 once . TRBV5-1 TGCGCCAGCAGCTTGGACAGGGACACTGAAGCTTTCTTT CASSLDRDTEAFF
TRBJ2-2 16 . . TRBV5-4 TGTGCCAGCAGCTTGGAGGGCGGGACTAACACCGGGGAGCTGTTTTTT CASSLEGGTNTGELFF
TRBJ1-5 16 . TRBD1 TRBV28 TGTGCCAGCAGTTTTTTCAGGGGACAGATAAATCAGCCCCAGCATTTT CASSFFRGQINQPQHF
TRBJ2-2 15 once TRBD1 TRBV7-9 TGTGCCAGCAGCCTAGGACAGGGCAACACCGGGGAGCTGTTTTTT CASSLGQGNTGELFF
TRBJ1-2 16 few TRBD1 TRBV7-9 TGTGCCAGCACCGAATTGGGGGGGACAGGGGGATATGGCTACACCTTC CASTELGGTGGYGYTF
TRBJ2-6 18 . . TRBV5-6 TGTGCCAGCAGCTTTTTCCAGGGACTGTCCTCTGGGGCCAACGTCCTGACTTTC CASSFFQGLSSGANVLTF
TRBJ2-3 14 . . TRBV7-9 TGTGCCAGCAGCCCCCGCTCCGGTACAGATACGCAGTATTTT CASSPRSGTDTQYF
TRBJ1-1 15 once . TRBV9 TGTGCCAGCAGCCCCGAAGGGGATTATCGGGCTGAAGCTTTCTTT CASSPEGDYRAEAFF